The source of this T cell receptor beta chain is a study of cytomegalovirus exposure and HLA in healthy donors. About the research overall: Findings of an earlier analysis included about 100 million unique TCR beta sequences from 200 million or so T cells. The study, taken as a whole, reports: Clonal expansion was found to be greater in HLA-associated TCR beta chains than in equally common others in a later analysis. Later genetic work tied a missense DCLRE1C variant to beta-chain V and J trimming. There were 160 or so TCR beta chains listed as cytomegalovirus-associated.

Deletions cut 4 bases from V and 4 bases from J, with 17 bases between. Germline V gives CDR1 SNHLY, CDR2 FYNNEI. The CDR3 runs 16 residues. This PCR relied on a set of 60 Vbeta primers and 13 Jbeta primers. Data came from immunoSEQ multiplex PCR; TCRdb stores just in-frame clones and leaves some out. The sample includes more than 95,000 clones, about 72% of them seen just once. This clone was seen a few times. What it binds is unknown. The sample consisted of PBMCs. The rearrangement joins TRBV2 to TRBJ1-3; D unresolved. The sequence came from a man in his forties or fifties in good health and CMV-seropositive. CDR3 sequence reads: CASSGNTQAWGNTIYF. The DNA for the CDR3 is TGTGCCAGCAGTGGGAATACCCAGGCGTGGGGAAACACCATATATTTT. Based on the CDR3 plus reference TRBV2 and TRBJ1-3, the full variable domain is EPEVTQTPSHQVTQMGQEVILRCVPISNHLYFYWYRQILGQKVEFLVSFYNNEISEKSEIFDDQFSVERPDGSNFTLKIRSTKLEDSAMYFCASSGNTQAWGNTIYFGEGSWLTVV.